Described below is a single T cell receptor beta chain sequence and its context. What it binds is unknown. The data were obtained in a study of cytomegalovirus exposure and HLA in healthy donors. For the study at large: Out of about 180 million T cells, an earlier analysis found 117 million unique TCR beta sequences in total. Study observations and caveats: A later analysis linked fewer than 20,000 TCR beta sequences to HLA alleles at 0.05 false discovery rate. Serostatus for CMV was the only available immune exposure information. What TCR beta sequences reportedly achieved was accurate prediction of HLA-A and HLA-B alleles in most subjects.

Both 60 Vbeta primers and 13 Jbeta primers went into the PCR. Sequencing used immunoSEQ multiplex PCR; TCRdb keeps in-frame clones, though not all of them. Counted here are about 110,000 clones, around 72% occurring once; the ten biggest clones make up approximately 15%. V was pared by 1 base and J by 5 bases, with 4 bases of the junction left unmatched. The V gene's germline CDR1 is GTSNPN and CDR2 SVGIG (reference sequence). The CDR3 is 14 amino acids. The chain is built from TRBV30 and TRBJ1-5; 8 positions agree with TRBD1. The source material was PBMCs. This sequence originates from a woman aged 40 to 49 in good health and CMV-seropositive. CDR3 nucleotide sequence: TGTGCCTGGAGTGCCCTACAGGGGGATCAGCCCCAGCATTTT. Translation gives CAWSALQGDQPQHF.